One sample yielded the 12 T cell receptor beta chains listed below, sequenced in a study of blood T cell repertoires in COVID-19. Sequencing used immunoSEQ multiplex PCR; TCRdb keeps in-frame clones, though not all of them. The top ten hold approximately 6.8% of the sample, which has roughly 33,000 clones, about 91% seen once. Sequencing was carried out using peripheral blood. These receptors were taken from a human donor in a cohort sampled during active COVID-19.

This chain uses TRBV6-6 with TRBJ1-2; 11 nucleotides align to TRBD1. With V trimmed by 2 bases and J by 8 bases, 4 bases remained unmatched. Germline CDR1 and CDR2: MNHNY and SVGAGI (reference sequence). CDR3 size: 14 residues. This CDR3 is CASSYGQGAGGYTF. DNA of the CDR3: TGTGCCAGCAGTTACGGACAGGGGGCGGGCGGCTACACCTTC.

This chain connects TRBV7-2 to TRBJ2-1; a weak D match, TRBD1 (7 bases). CDR1 SGHTA and CDR2 FQGNSA come from the germline V gene. This CDR3 has 16 residues. The germline V and J ends were trimmed by 4 bases and 4 bases, with 17 bases remaining between them. CDR3 sequence reads: CASSWSGRGTYNEQFF. The CDR3 DNA reads TGTGCCAGCAGCTGGAGCGGCAGGGGGACTTACAATGAGCAGTTCTTC.

V and J are TRBV5-1 and TRBJ2-2; 10 nucleotides match TRBD1. V gave up 3 bases and J gave up 6 bases; unmatched junction bases: 5. Germline values: CDR1 SGHRS, CDR2 YFSETQ. The CDR3 totals 15 residues. The CDR3 sequence: CASSWGQGYAGELFF. As DNA, the CDR3 is TGCGCCAGCAGCTGGGGACAGGGGTACGCCGGGGAGCTGTTTTTT.

This chain joins TRBV5-1 and TRBJ2-1; possibly TRBD2 for D (5 bases). Trimming removed 3 bases at V and 0 bases at J, with 10 bases between. The germline gives CDR1 SGHRS, CDR2 YFSETQ. This CDR3 comprises 15 residues. CDR3 sequence reads: CASSSDWVSYNEQFF. The CDR3 nucleotides are TGCGCCAGCAGCTCGGACTGGGTCTCCTACAATGAGCAGTTCTTC.

The J gene is TRBJ2-1, the V gene TRBV5-4; TRBD2 matches at 9 bases. J was trimmed by 10 bases and V by 0 bases; bases with no gene match: 8. Germline V gene sequence: CDR1 SGHNT, CDR2 YYREEE (reference sequence). The CDR3 has 15 amino acids. CDR3 bases: TGTGCCAGCAGCTTGGGGGGCCTAGCGGGAAAAGAGCAGTTCTTC. Translating gives CASSLGGLAGKEQFF.

The genes are TRBV28 and TRBJ1-6, with D unclear. V was pared by 8 bases and J by 8 bases, with 13 bases between. Germline V gives CDR1 MDHEN, CDR2 SYDVKM. The CDR3 is 13 amino acids. CDR3 sequence: CASAHPGDSPLHF. In nucleotides, the CDR3 is TGTGCCAGCGCCCACCCGGGAGATTCACCCCTCCACTTT.

The chain couples TRBV6-6 to TRBJ2-5, with TRBD2 matching over 10 bases. CDR1 MNHNY and CDR2 SVGAGI come from the germline V gene (reference sequence). Trimming took 0 bases from V and 5 from J; bases not matched to a gene: 6. This CDR3 comprises 16 residues. The CDR3 DNA reads as TGTGCCAGCAGTTACTCTCTAGCGGGGGTGGGGGAGACCCAGTACTTC. It specifies CASSYSLAGVGETQYF.

The CDR3 sequence is CASSPRGSGGRQDTQYF. The CDR3 DNA follows: TGTGCCAGCAGCCCCCGGGGTAGCGGGGGCCGCCAGGATACGCAGTATTTT. V and J are TRBV7-2 and TRBJ2-3, with 9 bases aligning to TRBD2. This CDR3 is built from 17 residues. The junction had 15 bases not matched to a gene; V was cut back by 5 bases and J by 6 bases. CDR1 is SGHTA and CDR2 is FQGNSA in the germline V gene.

J is TRBJ2-1 and V is TRBV28; D gene ambiguous. The germline gives CDR1 MDHEN, CDR2 SYDVKM. V dropped 5 bases and J dropped 2 bases, with 10 bases sitting between them. This CDR3 is built from 14 residues. CDR3 in amino acids: CASSRVAPYNEQFF. CDR3 sequence (DNA): TGTGCCAGCAGTCGGGTAGCACCCTACAATGAGCAGTTCTTC.

The chain recombines TRBV7-9 with TRBJ2-1; 7 nucleotides match TRBD1. Losses at the gene ends were 1 base for V and 6 bases for J; bases not matched to a gene: 9. The CDR3 spans 16 residues. The germline gives CDR1 SEHNR, CDR2 FQNEAQ (reference sequence). CDR3 sequence (DNA): TGTGCCAGCAGCTTAGGTCCAGGAGCAGGGGGCAATGAGCAGTTCTTC. Amino acids: CASSLGPGAGGNEQFF.

The chain joins TRBV5-4 to TRBJ1-2; D may be TRBD1 (5 bases). CDR1 is SGHNT and CDR2 is YYREEE in the germline V gene (reference sequence). The CDR3 is 13 residues long. V lost 4 bases and J lost 3, with 10 bases in between. The CDR3 DNA follows: TGTGCCAGCAGCCCAGGGAGGGACTATGGCTACACCTTC. It translates to CASSPGRDYGYTF. Filled out from reference TRBV5-4 and TRBJ1-2, the complete variable domain reads ETGVTQSPTHLIKTRGQQVTLRCSSQSGHNTVSWYQQALGQGPQFIFQYYREEENGRGNFPPRFSGLQFPNYSSELNVNALELDDSALYLCASSPGRDYGYTFGSGTRLTVV.

The chain has TRBV2 and TRBJ2-1; a weak D match, TRBD2 (6 bases). This CDR3 has 15 amino acids. With 10 bases removed from V and 0 bases from J, the gap between germline ends came to 16 bases. The germline CDR1 and CDR2 sequences are SNHLY and FYNNEI. The CDR3 sequence: CATLREQNSYNEQFF. The CDR3 bases are TGTGCCACGCTGCGGGAACAAAACTCCTACAATGAGCAGTTCTTC.